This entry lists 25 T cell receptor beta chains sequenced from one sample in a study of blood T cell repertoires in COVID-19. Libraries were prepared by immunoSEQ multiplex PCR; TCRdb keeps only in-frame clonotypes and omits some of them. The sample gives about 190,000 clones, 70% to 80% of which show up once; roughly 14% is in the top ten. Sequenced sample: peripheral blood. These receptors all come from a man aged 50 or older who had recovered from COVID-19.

The CDR3 region is CASSLIWTGGLNEQFF. The CDR3 DNA reads as TGTGCCAGCAGTTTGATTTGGACCGGGGGTTTGAATGAGCAGTTCTTC. The rearrangement uses TRBV27 and TRBJ2-1; a possible D gene is TRBD2 (6 bases). Trimming shortened V by 3 bases and J by 7 bases, and 19 bases separated the two germline ends. The CDR3 runs 16 residues. Per germline, CDR1 MNHEY and CDR2 SMNVEV (reference sequence).

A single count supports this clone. Written as DNA, the CDR3 is TGTGCCAGCAGCACCGGACAGGGGGCACCTAATGAAAAACTGTTTTTT. Protein: CASSTGQGAPNEKLFF. The V and J genes are TRBV5-4 and TRBJ1-4; TRBD1 aligns across 11 bases. Germline V gene data show CDR1 as SGHNT and CDR2 as YYREEE (reference sequence). The CDR3 is 16 amino acids. The trim removed 4 bases at V and 3 bases at J, leaving 5 bases unmatched. Together with reference TRBV5-4 and TRBJ1-4, the CDR3 gives the full variable domain: ETGVTQSPTHLIKTRGQQVTLRCSSQSGHNTVSWYQQALGQGPQFIFQYYREEENGRGNFPPRFSGLQFPNYSSELNVNALELDDSALYLCASSTGQGAPNEKLFFGSGTQLSVL.

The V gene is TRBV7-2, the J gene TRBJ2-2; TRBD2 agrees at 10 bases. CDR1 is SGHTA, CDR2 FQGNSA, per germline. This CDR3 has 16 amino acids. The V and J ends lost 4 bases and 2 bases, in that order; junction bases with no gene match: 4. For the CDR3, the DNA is TGTGCCAGCAGCTCGGCTAGCGGGAGTAACACCGGGGAGCTGTTTTTT. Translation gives CASSSASGSNTGELFF.

This chain's CDR3 is CASSSGRASGANVLTF. The CDR3 DNA follows: TGCGCCAGCAGTAGCGGGAGGGCCTCTGGGGCCAACGTCCTGACTTTC. The chain links TRBV5-1 to TRBJ2-6, with 11 nucleotides matching TRBD2. CDR3 length: 16 amino acids. CDR1 and CDR2 from the germline V gene are SGHRS and YFSETQ. With 5 bases clipped from V and 0 bases from J, the junction kept 1 base outside the gene matches. Using reference TRBV5-1 and TRBJ2-6 for the parts outside the CDR3, the full variable domain is KAGVTQTPRYLIKTRGQQVTLSCSPISGHRSVSWYQQTPGQGLQFLFEYFSETQRNKGNFPGRFSGRQFSNSRSEMNVSTLELGDSALYLCASSSGRASGANVLTFGAGSRLTVL.

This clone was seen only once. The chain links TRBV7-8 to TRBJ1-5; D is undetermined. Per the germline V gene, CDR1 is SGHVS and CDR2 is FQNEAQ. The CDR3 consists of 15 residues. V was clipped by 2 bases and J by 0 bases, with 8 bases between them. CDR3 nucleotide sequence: TGTGCCAGCAGCTTAAATCTTTATAGCAATCAGCCCCAGCATTTT. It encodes CASSLNLYSNQPQHF.

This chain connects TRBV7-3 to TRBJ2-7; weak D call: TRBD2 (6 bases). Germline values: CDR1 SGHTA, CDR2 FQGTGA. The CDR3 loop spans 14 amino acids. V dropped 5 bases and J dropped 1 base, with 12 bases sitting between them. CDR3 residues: CASSKLGGSYEQYF. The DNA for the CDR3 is TGTGCCAGCAGCAAGCTCGGGGGTTCCTACGAGCAGTACTTC.

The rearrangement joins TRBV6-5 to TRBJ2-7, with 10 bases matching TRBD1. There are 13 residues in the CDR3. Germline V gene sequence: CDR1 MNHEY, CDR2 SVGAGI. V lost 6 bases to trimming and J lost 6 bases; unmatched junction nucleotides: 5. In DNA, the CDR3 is TGTGCCAGCAGGACAGGGGGCGCAGCCGAGCAGTACTTC. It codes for CASRTGGAAEQYF.

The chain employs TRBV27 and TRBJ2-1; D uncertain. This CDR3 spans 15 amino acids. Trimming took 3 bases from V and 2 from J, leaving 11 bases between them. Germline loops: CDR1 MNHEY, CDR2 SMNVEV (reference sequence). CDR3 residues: CASSFGVIPYNEQFF. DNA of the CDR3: TGTGCCAGCAGTTTTGGAGTTATTCCCTACAATGAGCAGTTCTTC.

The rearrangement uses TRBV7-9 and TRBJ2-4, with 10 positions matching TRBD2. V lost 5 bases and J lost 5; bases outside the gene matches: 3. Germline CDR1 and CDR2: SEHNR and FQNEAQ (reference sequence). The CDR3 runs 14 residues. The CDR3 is CASSALAGENIQYF. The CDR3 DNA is TGTGCCAGCAGCGCCCTAGCGGGAGAAAACATTCAGTACTTC.

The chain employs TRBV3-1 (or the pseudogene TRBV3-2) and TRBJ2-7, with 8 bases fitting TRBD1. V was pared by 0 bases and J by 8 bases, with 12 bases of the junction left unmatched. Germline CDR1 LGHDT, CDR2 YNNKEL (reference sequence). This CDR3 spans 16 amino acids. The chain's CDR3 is CASSQDRRDRGNKQYF. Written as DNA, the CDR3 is TGTGCCAGCAGCCAAGATAGACGTGACAGGGGAAATAAGCAGTACTTC.

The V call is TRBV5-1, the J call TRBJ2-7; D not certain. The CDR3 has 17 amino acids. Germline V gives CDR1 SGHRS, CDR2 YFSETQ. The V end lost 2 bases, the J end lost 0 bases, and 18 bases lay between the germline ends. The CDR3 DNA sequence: TGCGCCAGCAGCTTAGGTACAGTCCTACCGTTCTCCTACGAGCAGTACTTC. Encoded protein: CASSLGTVLPFSYEQYF. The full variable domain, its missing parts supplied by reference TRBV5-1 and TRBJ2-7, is KAGVTQTPRYLIKTRGQQVTLSCSPISGHRSVSWYQQTPGQGLQFLFEYFSETQRNKGNFPGRFSGRQFSNSRSEMNVSTLELGDSALYLCASSLGTVLPFSYEQYFGPGTRLTVT.

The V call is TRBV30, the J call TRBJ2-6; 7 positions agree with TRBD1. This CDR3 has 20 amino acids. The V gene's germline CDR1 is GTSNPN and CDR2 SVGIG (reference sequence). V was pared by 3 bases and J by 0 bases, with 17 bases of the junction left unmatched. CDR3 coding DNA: TGTGCCTGGAGCCTTGGGTACAGGGGAACGCTTGACTCTGGGGCCAACGTCCTGACTTTC. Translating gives CAWSLGYRGTLDSGANVLTF.

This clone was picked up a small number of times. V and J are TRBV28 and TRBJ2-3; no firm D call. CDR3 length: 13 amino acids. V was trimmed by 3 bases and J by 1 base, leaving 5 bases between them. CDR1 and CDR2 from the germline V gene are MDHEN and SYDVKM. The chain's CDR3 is CASSFFGTDTQYF. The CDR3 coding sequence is TGTGCCAGCAGTTTTTTCGGCACAGATACGCAGTATTTT. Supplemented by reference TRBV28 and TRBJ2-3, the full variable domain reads DVKVTQSSRYLVKRTGEKVFLECVQDMDHENMFWYRQDPGLGLRLIYFSYDVKMKEKGDIPEGYSVSREKKERFSLILESASTNQTSMYLCASSFFGTDTQYFGPGTRLTVL.

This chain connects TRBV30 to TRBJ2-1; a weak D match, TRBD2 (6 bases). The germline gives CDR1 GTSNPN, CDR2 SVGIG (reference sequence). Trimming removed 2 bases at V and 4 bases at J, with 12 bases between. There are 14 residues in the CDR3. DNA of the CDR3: TGTGCCTGGAGTTGGGGACTCACTTACAATGAGCAGTTCTTC. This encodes CAWSWGLTYNEQFF.

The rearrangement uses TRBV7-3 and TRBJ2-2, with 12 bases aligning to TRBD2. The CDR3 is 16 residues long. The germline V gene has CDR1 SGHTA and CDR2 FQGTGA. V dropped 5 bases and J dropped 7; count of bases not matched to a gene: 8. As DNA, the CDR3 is TGTGCCAGCAGCATCAGACTAGCGGGAGCCGGCGGGGAGCTGTTTTTT. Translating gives CASSIRLAGAGGELFF.

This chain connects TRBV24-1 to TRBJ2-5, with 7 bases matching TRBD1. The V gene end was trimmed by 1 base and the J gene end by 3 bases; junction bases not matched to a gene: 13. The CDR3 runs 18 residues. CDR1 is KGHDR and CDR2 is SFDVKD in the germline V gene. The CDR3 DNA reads TGTGCCACCAGTGATTTAAACCCGGGACAGCGAGGGAAAGAGACCCAGTACTTC. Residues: CATSDLNPGQRGKETQYF.

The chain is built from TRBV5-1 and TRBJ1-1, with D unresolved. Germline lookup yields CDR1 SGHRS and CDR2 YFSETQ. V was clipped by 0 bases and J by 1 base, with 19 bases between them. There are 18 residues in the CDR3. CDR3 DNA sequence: TGCGCCAGCAGCTTGGTTTTGATGGGCGCACACTGGAACACTGAAGCTTTCTTT. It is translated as CASSLVLMGAHWNTEAFF.

CDR3 DNA: TGTGCCAGCAGCGCTGATAGGGGGGGTGGTGGTAATTCACCCCTCCACTTT. Translated: CASSADRGGGGNSPLHF. This chain connects TRBV9 to TRBJ1-6; D may be TRBD1 (6 bases). This CDR3 is built from 17 residues. Germline values: CDR1 SGDLS, CDR2 YYNGEE. Trimming took off 3 bases at V and 6 bases at J, with 19 bases between the two ends.

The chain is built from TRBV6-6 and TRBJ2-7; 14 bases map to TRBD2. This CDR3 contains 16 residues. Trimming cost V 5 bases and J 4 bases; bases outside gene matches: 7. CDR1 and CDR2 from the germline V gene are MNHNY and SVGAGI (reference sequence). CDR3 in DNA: TGTGCCAGCAGTCCCTCTGGACTAGCGGGAGGTTACGAGCAGTACTTC. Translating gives CASSPSGLAGGYEQYF.

The chain's CDR3 is CASSNAQGYNEQFF. The CDR3 nucleotides are TGCGCCAGCAGCAACGCCCAGGGTTACAATGAGCAGTTCTTC. The chain uses TRBV5-1 and TRBJ2-1; TRBD1 is a possible D gene (5 bases). From germline, CDR1 is SGHRS and CDR2 YFSETQ. The CDR3 is 14 amino acids. Trimming took off 4 bases at V and 4 bases at J, with 12 bases between the two ends.

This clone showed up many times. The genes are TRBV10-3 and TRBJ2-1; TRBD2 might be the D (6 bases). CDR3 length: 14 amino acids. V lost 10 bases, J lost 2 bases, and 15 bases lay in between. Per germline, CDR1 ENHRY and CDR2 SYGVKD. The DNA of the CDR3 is TGTGCCACCACCGGGACTCCTCCCTACAATGAGCAGTTCTTC. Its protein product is CATTGTPPYNEQFF.

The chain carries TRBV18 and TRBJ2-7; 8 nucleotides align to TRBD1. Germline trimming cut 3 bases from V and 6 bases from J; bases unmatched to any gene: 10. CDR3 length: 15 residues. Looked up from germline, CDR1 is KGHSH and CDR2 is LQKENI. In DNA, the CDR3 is TGTGCCAGCTCACCTCCCGGACAGGGCCTAGGCGAGCAGTACTTC. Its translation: CASSPPGQGLGEQYF. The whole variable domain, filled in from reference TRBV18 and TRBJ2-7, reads NAGVMQNPRHLVRRRGQEARLRCSPMKGHSHVYWYRQLPEEGLKFMVYLQKENIIDESGMPKERFSAEFPKEGPSILRIQQVVRGDSAAYFCASSPPGQGLGEQYFGPGTRLTVT.

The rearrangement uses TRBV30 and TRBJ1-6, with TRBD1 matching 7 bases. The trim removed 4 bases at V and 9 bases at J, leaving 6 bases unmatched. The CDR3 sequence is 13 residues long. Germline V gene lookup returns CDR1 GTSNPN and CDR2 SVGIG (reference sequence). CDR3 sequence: CAWKGRGASPLHF. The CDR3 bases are TGTGCCTGGAAAGGCAGGGGGGCTTCACCCCTCCACTTT.

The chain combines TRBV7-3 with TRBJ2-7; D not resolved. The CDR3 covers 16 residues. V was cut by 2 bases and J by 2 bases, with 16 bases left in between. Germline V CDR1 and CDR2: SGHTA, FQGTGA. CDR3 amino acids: CASSLGSPAQPYEQYF. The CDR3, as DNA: TGTGCCAGCAGCTTAGGCTCCCCAGCGCAGCCCTACGAGCAGTACTTC.

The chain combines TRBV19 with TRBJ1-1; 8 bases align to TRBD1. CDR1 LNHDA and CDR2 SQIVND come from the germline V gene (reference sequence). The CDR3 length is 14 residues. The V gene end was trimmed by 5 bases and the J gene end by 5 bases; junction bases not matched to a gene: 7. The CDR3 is CASSRQGAFTEAFF. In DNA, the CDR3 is TGTGCCAGTAGTCGTCAGGGGGCATTTACTGAAGCTTTCTTT.